These T cell receptor beta chains were read from a single sample in a study of T cells in Graves' hyperthyroidism and ophthalmopathy. TCRdb reprocessed the multiplex PCR reads with MiXCR, giving one entry per CDR3 protein. The sample has about 380,000 distinct CDR3 sequences, about 15% seen once; the top ten hold 8% to 13%. Sequenced: blood. These receptor sequences come from a woman aged 60-75 years with Graves' hyperthyroidism. The CDR3 runs from the conserved cysteine through the conserved F or W. A D gene is named only where the DNA matches it firmly. The listing skips clone size in some rows; elsewhere it reads once, few, many or a size class.

V	D	J	size	DNA	CDR3
TRBV5-1	.	TRBJ1-2	.	TGCGCCAGCAGCCTACTCCAGGGACAACCGTATGGCTACACCTTC	CASSLLQGQPYGYTF
TRBV11-3	TRBD2	TRBJ2-7	many	TGTGCCAGCAGCTTAGGTCTGGCGGGAGTGAGCGAGCAGTACTTC	CASSLGLAGVSEQYF
TRBV6-5	.	TRBJ2-1	once	TGTGCCAGCAGTTACTCAAGGGGCCAGCAGTTCTTC	CASSYSRGQQFF
TRBV12-3/TRBV12-4	.	TRBJ1-1	many	TGTGCCAGCAGTTTCCAGGGTTCGAACACTGAAGCTTTCTTT	CASSFQGSNTEAFF
TRBV12-3/TRBV12-4	TRBD1	TRBJ1-5	.	TGTGCCAGCAGATCCGGGACAGGGTCCAATCAGCCCCAGCATTTT	CASRSGTGSNQPQHF
TRBV24-1	TRBD2	TRBJ2-1	many	TGTGCCACCGACCCAGCGGGAGTGTCCTACAATGAGCAGTTCTTC	CATDPAGVSYNEQFF
TRBV24-1	.	TRBJ2-7	.	TGTGCCACCAGTGATTGGGACACCTCCTACGAGCAGTACTTC	CATSDWDTSYEQYF
TRBV30	.	TRBJ2-5	few	TGTGCCTGGAGTGTGGAGGGAGGCCCCCAAGAGACCCAGTACTTC	CAWSVEGGPQETQYF
TRBV5-8	.	TRBJ2-2	few	TGTGCCAGCAGCTACAGACGGACATCGAACACCGGGGAGCTGTTTTTT	CASSYRRTSNTGELFF
TRBV7-2	TRBD2	TRBJ2-5	.	TGTGCCAGCAGCTTAACTAGCGGGGAAGAGACCCAGTACTTC	CASSLTSGEETQYF
TRBV7-2	TRBD2	TRBJ2-1	many	TGTGCCAGCAGCTTACTAGCGGGAGGGCTTAATGAGCAGTTCTTC	CASSLLAGGLNEQFF
TRBV15	.	TRBJ1-1	.	TGTGCCACCAGCAGAGGGGCGAACCTCGGGAGGACTGAAGCTTTCTTT	CATSRGANLGRTEAFF
TRBV28	.	TRBJ2-1	many	TGTGCCAGCAGCTCTCGCCCAGTTTACAATGAGCAGTTCTTC	CASSSRPVYNEQFF
TRBV7-9	.	TRBJ2-7	many	TGTGCCAGCAGCGCACCTCCCCACCGGGACCATACCTACGAGCAGTACTTC	CASSAPPHRDHTYEQYF
TRBV3-1	.	TRBJ2-7	many	TGTGCCAGCAGCCTAGGGGCGGCGGCGGGGTTCTACGAGCAGTACTTC	CASSLGAAAGFYEQYF
TRBV20-1	.	TRBJ2-3	many	TGCAGTGCTAGAGATCCCACGGGGCTCCGCACAGATACGCAGTATTTT	CSARDPTGLRTDTQYF
TRBV11-3	TRBD1	TRBJ1-2	few	TGTGCCAGCAGCCAAGGGGCAGGGGGCGTTCGTGGCTACACCTTC	CASSQGAGGVRGYTF
TRBV12-3/TRBV12-4	TRBD1	TRBJ2-3	many	TGTGCCAGCAGCCTTCGACAGGGGGAGACAGATACGCAGTATTTT	CASSLRQGETDTQYF
TRBV12-3/TRBV12-4	.	TRBJ1-2	many	TGTGCCAGCAGTTCATTTGGCTATGGCTACACCTTC	CASSSFGYGYTF
TRBV11-2	TRBD2	TRBJ2-1	.	TGTGCCAGCAGAAGCGGGAGGGCCGGGGAGCAGTTCTTC	CASRSGRAGEQFF
TRBV4-2	TRBD2	TRBJ2-7	.	TGTGCCAGCAGCCAAGGTGGGACTAGCGGGCTAAACGAGCAGTACTTC	CASSQGGTSGLNEQYF
TRBV5-4	TRBD2	TRBJ2-3	many	TGTGCCAGCAGCTTGGGGTGGGCTAGCGGTGGCACAGATACGCAGTATTTT	CASSLGWASGGTDTQYF
TRBV7-8	TRBD2	TRBJ2-7	many	TGTGCCAGCAGCTTATTCACTAGCGCGAGCTCCTACGAGCAGTACTTC	CASSLFTSASSYEQYF
TRBV5-1	.	TRBJ1-2	many	TGCGCCAGCAGCTTGACGGCGGAGCGACGCTATGGCTACACCTTC	CASSLTAERRYGYTF
TRBV24-1	TRBD2	TRBJ2-3	.	TGTGCCACCAGTGATCCCGGGACTAGCGTTCGCACAGATACGCAGTATTTT	CATSDPGTSVRTDTQYF
TRBV19	.	TRBJ2-3	.	TGTGCCAGTAGTATAGTGGATACGCAGTATTTT	CASSIVDTQYF
TRBV18	.	TRBJ1-1	many	TGTGCCAGCTCACCAGGGGCAGGTGAGACTGAAGCTTTCTTT	CASSPGAGETEAFF
TRBV5-5	.	TRBJ2-3	many	TGTGCCAGCAGCTTTGGAGTAATCACAGATACGCAGTATTTT	CASSFGVITDTQYF
TRBV7-2	TRBD1	TRBJ2-4	.	TGTGCCAGCAGCTCGGGACAGGGATACATTCAGTACTTC	CASSSGQGYIQYF
TRBV7-9	.	TRBJ2-3	many	TGTGCCAGCAGCTTAGGCAGGACTAGCACAGATACGCAGTATTTT	CASSLGRTSTDTQYF
TRBV12-3/TRBV12-4	.	TRBJ1-2	few	TGTGCCAGCAGTTTAGACACGGTCTATGGCTACACCTTC	CASSLDTVYGYTF
TRBV28	TRBD2	TRBJ2-2	many	TGTGCCACCTCTCAGGCGGCTAGCGGGAGTGTCGGGGAGCTGTTTTTT	CATSQAASGSVGELFF
TRBV5-6	.	TRBJ2-1	few	TGTGCCAGCAGCGCCAGGGGGGGGGCAGCCTACAATGAGCAGTTCTTC	CASSARGGAAYNEQFF
TRBV6-1	TRBD2	TRBJ2-3	few	TGTGCCAGCAGTGAGATAATAGCGGGAGCAGATACGCAGTATTTT	CASSEIIAGADTQYF
TRBV7-2	.	TRBJ1-1	many	TGTGCCAGCAGCTTAGTCGCGGCGTATGAAAACACTGAAGCTTTCTTT	CASSLVAAYENTEAFF
TRBV5-6	TRBD2	TRBJ2-1	.	TGTGCCAGCAGCTTGGCCGGGACTAGGTATTACAATGAGCAGTTCTTC	CASSLAGTRYYNEQFF
TRBV6-1	.	TRBJ1-4	many	TGTGCCAGCAGTGAATTCGTGTCGGCAACTAATGAAAAACTGTTTTTT	CASSEFVSATNEKLFF
TRBV27	TRBD2	TRBJ2-7	.	TGTGCCAGCAGGCCGGGACTAGCGGACTATTACGAGCAGTACTTC	CASRPGLADYYEQYF
TRBV3-1	.	TRBJ2-7	many	TGTGCCAGCAGCGCCCGGGACAACCACTACGAGCAGTACTTC	CASSARDNHYEQYF
TRBV19	TRBD2	TRBJ2-7	.	TGTGCCAGTAGTAAGAGACTAGCGGGAGAGTACGAGCAGTACTTC	CASSKRLAGEYEQYF
TRBV5-1	.	TRBJ2-1	once	TGCGCCAGCAGCAGAGGGGGGGCGGGCAATGAGCAGTTCTTC	CASSRGGAGNEQFF
TRBV4-1	TRBD1	TRBJ2-4	.	TGCGCCAGCAGCCAAAATCCGGGACAGGATTACAAAAACATTCAGTACTTC	CASSQNPGQDYKNIQYF
TRBV6-2/TRBV6-3	TRBD1	TRBJ1-1	.	TGTGCCAGCATCCGGGACAGGACTATCACTGAAGCTTTCTTT	CASIRDRTITEAFF
TRBV24-1	.	TRBJ1-4	few	TGTGCCACCAGTACCGGTTGGGATGAAAAACTGTTTTTT	CATSTGWDEKLFF
TRBV25-1	.	TRBJ1-3	.	TGTGCCAGCACCCTTTCGGGCCATGGAAACACCATATATTTT	CASTLSGHGNTIYF
TRBV24-1	.	TRBJ2-7	.	TGTGCCACCAGTGATGCCGGGAACCCCTACGAGCAGTACTTC	CATSDAGNPYEQYF
TRBV11-3	.	TRBJ2-7	many	TGTGCCAGCAGACGAGGGACCTACGAGCAGTACTTC	CASRRGTYEQYF
TRBV6-1	TRBD1	TRBJ2-7	.	TGTGCCAGCAGCCGCGACAGGGATCACTCCTACGAGCAGTACTTC	CASSRDRDHSYEQYF
TRBV20-1	.	TRBJ1-1	few	TGCAGTGCTTTTGGATTGGGGGGCACTGAAGCTTTCTTT	CSAFGLGGTEAFF
TRBV9	TRBD2	TRBJ2-1	.	TGTGCCAGCAGCGTAGAACTAGCGGAATACAATGAGCAGTTCTTC	CASSVELAEYNEQFF
TRBV18	.	TRBJ2-5	few	TGTGCCAGCTCACCAGGAAAAGAAGAGACCCAGTACTTC	CASSPGKEETQYF
TRBV7-2	.	TRBJ2-7	many	TGTGCCAGCAGCTTAGGTGTGGGCTACGAGCAGTACTTC	CASSLGVGYEQYF
TRBV6-1	.	TRBJ1-2	many	TGTGCCAGCAGTGAAGCTGGGGCAGGGTATGGCTACACCTTC	CASSEAGAGYGYTF
TRBV11-2	TRBD2	TRBJ2-1	many	TGTGCCAGCACTAGTAGCGGGAGGGCCTACAATGAGCAGTTCTTC	CASTSSGRAYNEQFF
TRBV29-1	TRBD1	TRBJ1-2	.	TGCAGCGTTCTCACGCCGACAGGGTTGGGCTACACCTTC	CSVLTPTGLGYTF
TRBV18	.	TRBJ2-3	.	TGTGCCAGCTCGACGGACAGTCTTAGCACAGATACGCAGTATTTT	CASSTDSLSTDTQYF
TRBV20-1	.	TRBJ1-4	.	TGCAGTGCTAGAGATTCCAAGACAGGTGAAAAACTGTTTTTT	CSARDSKTGEKLFF